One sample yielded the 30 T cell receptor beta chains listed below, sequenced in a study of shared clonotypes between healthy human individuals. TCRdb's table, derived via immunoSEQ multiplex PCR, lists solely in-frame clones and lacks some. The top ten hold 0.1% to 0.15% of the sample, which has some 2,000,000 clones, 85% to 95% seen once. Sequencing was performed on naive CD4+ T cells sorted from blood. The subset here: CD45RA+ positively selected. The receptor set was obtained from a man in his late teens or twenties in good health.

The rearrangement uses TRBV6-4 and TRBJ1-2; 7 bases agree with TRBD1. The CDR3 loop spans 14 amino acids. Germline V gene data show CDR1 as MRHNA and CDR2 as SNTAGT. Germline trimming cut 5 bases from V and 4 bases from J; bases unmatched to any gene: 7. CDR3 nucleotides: TGTGCCAGCAGTCCCGGGGACAGTCCCTATGGCTACACCTTC. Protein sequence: CASSPGDSPYGYTF.

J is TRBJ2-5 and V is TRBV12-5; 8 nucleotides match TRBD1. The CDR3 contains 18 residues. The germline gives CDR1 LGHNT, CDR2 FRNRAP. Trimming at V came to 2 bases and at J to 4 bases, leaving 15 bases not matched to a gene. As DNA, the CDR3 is TGTGCTAGTGGTTTGACCCCAGGGGGCGCCGGTAGTAGAGAGACCCAGTACTTC. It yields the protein CASGLTPGGAGSRETQYF.

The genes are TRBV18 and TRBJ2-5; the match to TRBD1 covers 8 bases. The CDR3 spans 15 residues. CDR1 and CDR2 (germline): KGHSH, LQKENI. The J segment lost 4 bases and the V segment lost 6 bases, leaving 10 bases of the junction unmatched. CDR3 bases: TGTGCCAGCTCGCTCGGGACAGGTTGGGGAGAGACCCAGTACTTC. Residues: CASSLGTGWGETQYF.

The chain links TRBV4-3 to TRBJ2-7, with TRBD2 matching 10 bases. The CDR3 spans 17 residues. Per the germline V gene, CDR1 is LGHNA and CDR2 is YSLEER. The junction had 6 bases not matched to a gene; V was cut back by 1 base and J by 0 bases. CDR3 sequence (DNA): TGCGCCAGCAGCCAAGTTGTTCCTAGCGGGAGCTCCTACGAGCAGTACTTC. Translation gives CASSQVVPSGSSYEQYF.

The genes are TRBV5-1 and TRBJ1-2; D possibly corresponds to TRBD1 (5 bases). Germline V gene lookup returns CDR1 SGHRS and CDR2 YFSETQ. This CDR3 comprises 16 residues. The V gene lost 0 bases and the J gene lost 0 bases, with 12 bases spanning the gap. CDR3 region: CASSLASPGANYGYTF. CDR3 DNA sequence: TGCGCCAGCAGCTTGGCCTCGCCGGGGGCTAACTATGGCTACACCTTC.

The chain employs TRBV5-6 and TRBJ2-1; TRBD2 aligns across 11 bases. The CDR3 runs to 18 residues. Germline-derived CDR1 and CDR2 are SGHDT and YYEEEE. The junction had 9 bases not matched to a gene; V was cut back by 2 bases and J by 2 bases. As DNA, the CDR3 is TGTGCCAGCAGCTTAGGTACGGGACTAGCGGTCGCCTACAATGAGCAGTTCTTC. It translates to CASSLGTGLAVAYNEQFF.

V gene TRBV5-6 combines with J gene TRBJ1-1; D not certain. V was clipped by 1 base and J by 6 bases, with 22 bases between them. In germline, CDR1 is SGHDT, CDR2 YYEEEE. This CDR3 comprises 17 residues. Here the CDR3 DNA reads TGTGCCAGCAGCTTGCTTCAGGAATTCTTTTATGGCGCTGAAGCTTTCTTT. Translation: CASSLLQEFFYGAEAFF.

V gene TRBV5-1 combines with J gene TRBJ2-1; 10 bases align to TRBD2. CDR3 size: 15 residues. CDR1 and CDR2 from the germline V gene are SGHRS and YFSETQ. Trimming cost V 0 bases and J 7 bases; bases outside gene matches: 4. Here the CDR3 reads CASSLVSSGGNEQFF. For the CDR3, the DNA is TGCGCCAGCAGCTTGGTTTCTAGCGGGGGTAATGAGCAGTTCTTC.

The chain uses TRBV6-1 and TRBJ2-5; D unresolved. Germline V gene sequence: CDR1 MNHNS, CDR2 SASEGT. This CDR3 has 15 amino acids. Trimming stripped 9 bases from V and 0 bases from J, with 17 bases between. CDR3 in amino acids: CASDFGQLYQETQYF. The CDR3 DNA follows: TGTGCCAGTGACTTCGGGCAGCTGTACCAAGAGACCCAGTACTTC.

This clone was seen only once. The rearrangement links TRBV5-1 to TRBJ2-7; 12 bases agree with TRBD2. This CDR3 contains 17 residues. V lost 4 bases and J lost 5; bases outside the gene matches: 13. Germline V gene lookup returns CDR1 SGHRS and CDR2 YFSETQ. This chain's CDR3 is CASSLGASGGAWNEQYF. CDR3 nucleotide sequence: TGCGCCAGCAGCCTCGGGGCTAGCGGGGGGGCATGGAACGAGCAGTACTTC.

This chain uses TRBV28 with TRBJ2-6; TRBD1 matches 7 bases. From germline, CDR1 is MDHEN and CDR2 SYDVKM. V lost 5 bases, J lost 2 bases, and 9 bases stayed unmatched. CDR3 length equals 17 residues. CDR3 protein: CASSLPRQGAGANVLTF. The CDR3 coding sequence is TGTGCCAGCAGTCTCCCTCGCCAGGGGGCTGGGGCCAACGTCCTGACTTTC.

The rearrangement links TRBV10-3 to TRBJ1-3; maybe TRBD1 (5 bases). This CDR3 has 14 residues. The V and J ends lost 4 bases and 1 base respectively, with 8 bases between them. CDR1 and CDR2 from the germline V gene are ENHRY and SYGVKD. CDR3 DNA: TGTGCCATCAGTGCGGGACTATCTGGAAACACCATATATTTT. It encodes CAISAGLSGNTIYF.

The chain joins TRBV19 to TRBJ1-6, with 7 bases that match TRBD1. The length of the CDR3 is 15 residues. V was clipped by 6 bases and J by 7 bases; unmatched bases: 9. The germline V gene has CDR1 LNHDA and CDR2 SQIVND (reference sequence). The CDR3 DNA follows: TGTGCCAGTAGCGAGACAGGGACACAAAATTCACCCCTCCACTTT. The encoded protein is CASSETGTQNSPLHF.

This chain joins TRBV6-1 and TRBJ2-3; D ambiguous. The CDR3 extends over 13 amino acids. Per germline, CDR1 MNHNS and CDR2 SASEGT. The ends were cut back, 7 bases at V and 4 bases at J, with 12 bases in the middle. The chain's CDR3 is CASIPRKSDTQYF. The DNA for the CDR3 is TGTGCCAGCATCCCCCGGAAGTCAGATACGCAGTATTTT.

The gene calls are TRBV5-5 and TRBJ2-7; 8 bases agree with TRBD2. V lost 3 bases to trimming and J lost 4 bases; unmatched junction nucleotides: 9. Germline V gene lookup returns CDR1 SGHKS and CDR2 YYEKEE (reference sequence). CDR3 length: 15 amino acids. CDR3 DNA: TGTGCCAGCAGCTACGGACTAGCTCTCCCGTACGAGCAGTACTTC. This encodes CASSYGLALPYEQYF.

The CDR3 region has the DNA TGTGCCAGCAGTTACTTAGGTTCTCCCTCCTACGAGCAGTACTTC. Its translation is CASSYLGSPSYEQYF. The chain recombines TRBV6-5 with TRBJ2-7, with D unclear. This CDR3 has 15 residues. V lost 1 base and J lost 0, with 10 bases in between. The germline V gene encodes CDR1 MNHEY and CDR2 SVGAGI.

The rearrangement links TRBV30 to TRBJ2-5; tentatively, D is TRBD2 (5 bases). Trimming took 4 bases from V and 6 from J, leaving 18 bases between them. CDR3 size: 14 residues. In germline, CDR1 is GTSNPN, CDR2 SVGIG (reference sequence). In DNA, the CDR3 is TGTGCCTGGACTCGGGATCTAGGAAAAAAGACCCAGTACTTC. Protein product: CAWTRDLGKKTQYF.

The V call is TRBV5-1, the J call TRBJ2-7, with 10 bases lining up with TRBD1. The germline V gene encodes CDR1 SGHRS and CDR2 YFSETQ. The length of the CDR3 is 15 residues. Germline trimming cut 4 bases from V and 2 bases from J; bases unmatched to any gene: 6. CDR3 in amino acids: CASSPRQGAAYEQYF. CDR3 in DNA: TGCGCCAGCAGCCCAAGACAGGGGGCCGCCTACGAGCAGTACTTC.

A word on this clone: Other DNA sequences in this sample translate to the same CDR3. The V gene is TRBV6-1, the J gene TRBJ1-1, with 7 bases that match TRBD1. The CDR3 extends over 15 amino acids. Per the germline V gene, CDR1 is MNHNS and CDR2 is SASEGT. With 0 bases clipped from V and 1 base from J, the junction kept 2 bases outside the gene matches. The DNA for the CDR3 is TGTGCCAGCAGTGAAGCGCGGACAGGGAACACTGAAGCTTTCTTT. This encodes CASSEARTGNTEAFF.

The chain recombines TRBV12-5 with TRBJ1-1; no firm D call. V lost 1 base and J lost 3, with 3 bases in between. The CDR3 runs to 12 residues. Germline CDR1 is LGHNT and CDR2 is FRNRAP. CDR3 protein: CASGLEDTEAFF. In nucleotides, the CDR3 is TGTGCTAGTGGTTTGGAGGACACTGAAGCTTTCTTT.

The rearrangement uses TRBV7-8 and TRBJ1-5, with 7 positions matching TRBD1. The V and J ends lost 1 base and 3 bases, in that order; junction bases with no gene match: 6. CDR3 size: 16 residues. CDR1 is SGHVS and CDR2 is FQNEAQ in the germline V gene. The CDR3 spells CASSLGTRGNNQPQHF. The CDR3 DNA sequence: TGTGCCAGCAGCTTAGGAACCAGGGGGAACAATCAGCCCCAGCATTTT.

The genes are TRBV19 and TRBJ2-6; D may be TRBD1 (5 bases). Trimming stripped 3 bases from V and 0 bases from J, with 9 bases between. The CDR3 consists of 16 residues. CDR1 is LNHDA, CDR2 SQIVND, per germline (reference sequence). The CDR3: CASSIQGFSGANVLTF. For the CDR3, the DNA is TGTGCCAGTAGTATCCAGGGCTTCTCTGGGGCCAACGTCCTGACTTTC.

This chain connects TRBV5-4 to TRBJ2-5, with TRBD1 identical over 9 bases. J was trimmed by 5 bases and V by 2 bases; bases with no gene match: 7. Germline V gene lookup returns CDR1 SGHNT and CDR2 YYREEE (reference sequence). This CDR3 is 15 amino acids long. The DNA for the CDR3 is TGTGCCAGCAGCTTTGGGGGACAGGGTCGGGAGACCCAGTACTTC. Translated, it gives CASSFGGQGRETQYF.

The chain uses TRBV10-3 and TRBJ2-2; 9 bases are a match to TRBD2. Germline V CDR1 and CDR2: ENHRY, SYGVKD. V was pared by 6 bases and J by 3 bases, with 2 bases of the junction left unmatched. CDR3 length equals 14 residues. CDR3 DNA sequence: TGTGCCATCAGCCAGCGGGGGGACACCGGGGAGCTGTTTTTT. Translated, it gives CAISQRGDTGELFF.

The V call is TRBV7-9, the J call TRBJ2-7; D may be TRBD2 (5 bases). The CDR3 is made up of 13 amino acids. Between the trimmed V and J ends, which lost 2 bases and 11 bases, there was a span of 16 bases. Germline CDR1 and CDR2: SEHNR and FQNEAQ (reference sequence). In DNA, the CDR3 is TGTGCCAGCAGCTTATCTGCTAGCAAGGCTAAGTACTTC. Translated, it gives CASSLSASKAKYF.

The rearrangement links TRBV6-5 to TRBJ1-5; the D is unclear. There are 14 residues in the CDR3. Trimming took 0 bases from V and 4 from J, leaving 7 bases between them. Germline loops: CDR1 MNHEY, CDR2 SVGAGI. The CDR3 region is CASSYSGQNQPQHF. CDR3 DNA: TGTGCCAGCAGTTACTCTGGGCAGAATCAGCCCCAGCATTTT.

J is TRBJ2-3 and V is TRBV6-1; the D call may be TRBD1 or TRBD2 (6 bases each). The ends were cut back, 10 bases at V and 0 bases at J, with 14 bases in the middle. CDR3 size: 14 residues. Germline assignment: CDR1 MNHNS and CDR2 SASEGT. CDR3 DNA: TGTGCCACCAGGAAGGGGGGTAGCACAGATACGCAGTATTTT. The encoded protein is CATRKGGSTDTQYF.

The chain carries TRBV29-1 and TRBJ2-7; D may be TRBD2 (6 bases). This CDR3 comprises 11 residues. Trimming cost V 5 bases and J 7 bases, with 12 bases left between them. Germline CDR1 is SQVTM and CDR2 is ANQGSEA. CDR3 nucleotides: TGCAGCGTTATGAGGCGGGATGAGCAGTACTTC. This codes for CSVMRRDEQYF.

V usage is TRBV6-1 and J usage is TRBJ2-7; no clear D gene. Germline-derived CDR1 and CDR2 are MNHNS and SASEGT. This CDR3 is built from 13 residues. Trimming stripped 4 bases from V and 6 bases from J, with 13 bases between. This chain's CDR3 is CASSAPTSSEQYF. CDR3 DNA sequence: TGTGCCAGCAGTGCGCCGACGAGCTCCGAGCAGTACTTC.

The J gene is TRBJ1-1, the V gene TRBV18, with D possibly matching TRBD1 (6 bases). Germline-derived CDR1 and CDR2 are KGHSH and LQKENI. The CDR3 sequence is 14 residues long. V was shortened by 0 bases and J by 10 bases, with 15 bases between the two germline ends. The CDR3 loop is CASSPPAWTAGAFF. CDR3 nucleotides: TGTGCCAGCTCACCACCGGCTTGGACAGCGGGAGCTTTCTTT.